The 24 T cell receptor beta chains given below trace back to one sample, sequenced in a study of Graves' ophthalmopathy and Graves' hyperthyroidism. The authors amplified TCR beta CDR3 regions from RNA transcripts. HTBI primers were used in a first-round RT-PCR, which preceded a second-round multiplex PCR. MiXCR was run by TCRdb on the multiplex PCR reads, yielding one entry per CDR3 protein. The table has approximately 1.2 million distinct CDR3 sequences, 36% seen once. The sequencing sample was made of peripheral blood or thyroid tissue (not recorded which). The receptors were sampled from an adult man with Graves' hyperthyroidism.

This clonotype was observed at least ten times. This chain links TRBV19 with TRBJ1-4; D is unresolved. CDR3 length: 10 residues. In germline, CDR1 is LNHDA, CDR2 SQIVND (reference sequence). Trimming shortened V by 6 bases and J by 11 bases, and 7 bases separated the two germline ends. The DNA of the CDR3 is TGTGCCAGTAGAGACGAGAAACTGTTTTTT. Residues: CASRDEKLFF.

This clonotype appeared many times. This chain uses TRBV29-1 with TRBJ2-5; the D call may be TRBD1 or TRBD2 (5 bases each). V lost 6 bases to trimming and J lost 5 bases, with 13 bases between them. This CDR3 spans 12 amino acids. Germline assignment: CDR1 SQVTM and CDR2 ANQGSEA. For the CDR3, the DNA is TGCAGCGTATCCAGGGACGGGGAGACCCAGTACTTC. This sequence encodes CSVSRDGETQYF.

The CDR3 DNA reads as TGTGCCAGCGGGGCTTTGGGTCTACAAGGGGCCCAGTACTTC. Translation: CASGALGLQGAQYF. The rearrangement joins TRBV14 to TRBJ2-5; a weak D match, TRBD1 (5 bases). Germline-derived CDR1 and CDR2 are SGHDN and FVKESK. V lost 8 bases, J lost 9 bases, and 22 bases lay in between. The CDR3 is made up of 14 amino acids.

V and J are TRBV25-1 and TRBJ2-5; no firm D call. V lost 8 bases, J lost 2 bases, and 12 bases lay in between. This CDR3 has 13 residues. Germline CDR1 MGHDK, CDR2 SYGVNS. CDR3: CASVAPDQETQYF. DNA for the CDR3: TGTGCCAGCGTGGCGCCGGATCAAGAGACCCAGTACTTC.

The J gene is TRBJ2-5, the V gene TRBV9, with D maybe TRBD1 (6 bases). V dropped 4 bases and J dropped 5 bases, with 21 bases sitting between them. The CDR3 contains 16 residues. From germline, CDR1 is SGDLS and CDR2 YYNGEE. The DNA for the CDR3 is TGTGCCAGCAGCCCCAGGGGTAGAAACCTCCTGGAGACCCAGTACTTC. Translating it yields CASSPRGRNLLETQYF.

The CDR3 bases are TGCAGTGCTAAGACAGGGACAACCTACGAGCAGTACTTC. Amino acids: CSAKTGTTYEQYF. The genes are TRBV20-1 and TRBJ2-7; the match to TRBD1 covers 7 bases. CDR3 length: 13 residues. The germline V gene encodes CDR1 DFQATT and CDR2 SNEGSKA (reference sequence). Germline trimming cut 4 bases from V and 2 bases from J; bases unmatched to any gene: 5.

At least ten counts were recorded for this clonotype. V gene TRBV2 combines with J gene TRBJ2-7, with 7 bases lining up with TRBD2. This CDR3 has 14 residues. Germline CDR1 and CDR2: SNHLY and FYNNEI. The ends lost 7 bases at V and 0 bases at J; junction bases unmatched: 6. The CDR3 reads CASNHRTSSYEQYF. The CDR3, as DNA: TGTGCCAGCAACCACCGGACTAGCTCCTACGAGCAGTACTTC.

In this sample, this clonotype turned up once. Given a much more abundant clone one base away, this may be a read error. The chain carries TRBV7-8 and TRBJ2-7; the D is unclear. V lost 2 bases and J 9 bases, leaving 17 bases between the germline ends. CDR1 and CDR2 (germline): SGHVS, FQNEAQ. The CDR3 length is 14 residues. The CDR3 region is CASSLHSSPHGQYF. CDR3 DNA sequence: TGTGCCAGCAGCTTACACTCCTCACCCCACGGGCAGTACTTC.

This chain connects TRBV5-1 to TRBJ2-2, with 7 nucleotides matching TRBD2. With V trimmed by 0 bases and J by 1 base, 9 bases remained unmatched. The germline V gene encodes CDR1 SGHRS and CDR2 YFSETQ. This CDR3 region has 18 residues. In DNA form, the CDR3 reads TGCGCCAGCAGCTTGGAGCCGACTAGCAAAAAGAACACCGGGGAGCTGTTTTTT. It is translated as CASSLEPTSKKNTGELFF. The whole variable domain, filled in from reference TRBV5-1 and TRBJ2-2, reads KAGVTQTPRYLIKTRGQQVTLSCSPISGHRSVSWYQQTPGQGLQFLFEYFSETQRNKGNFPGRFSGRQFSNSRSEMNVSTLELGDSALYLCASSLEPTSKKNTGELFFGEGSRLTVL.

The chain links TRBV29-1 to TRBJ1-2, with 7 bases aligning to TRBD1. The CDR3 runs 10 residues. Germline CDR1 SQVTM, CDR2 ANQGSEA. CDR3 sequence reads: CSYRGSGYTF. CDR3 in DNA: TGCAGTTACAGGGGTTCTGGCTACACCTTC.

This clonotype was recorded at least ten times. The CDR3 nucleotides read TGTGCCAGCAGTTACTCGCGGGGCTACACCTTC. Translated, it gives CASSYSRGYTF. This sequence joins TRBV6-5 and TRBJ1-2, with unresolved D. CDR3 size: 11 residues. CDR1 is MNHEY, CDR2 SVGAGI, per germline. V shed 0 bases and J shed 8 bases, with 4 bases lying between them.

This clonotype was seen repeatedly, ten times or more. The chain has TRBV13 and TRBJ1-1, with TRBD1 matching 7 bases. CDR1 PRHDT and CDR2 FYEKMQ come from the germline V gene (reference sequence). Germline trimming cut 1 base from V and 10 bases from J; bases unmatched to any gene: 9. The CDR3 is made up of 14 amino acids. CDR3 in amino acids: CASSLEDRQRVAFF. CDR3 nucleotide sequence: TGTGCCAGCAGCTTAGAGGACAGGCAGCGTGTAGCTTTCTTT. The full variable domain, with the rest looked up from reference TRBV13 and TRBJ1-1, is AAGVIQSPRHLIKEKRETATLKCYPIPRHDTVYWYQQGPGQDPQFLISFYEKMQSDKGSIPDRFSAQQFSDYHSELNMSSLELGDSALYFCASSLEDRQRVAFFGQGTRLTVV.

The chain recombines TRBV7-7 with TRBJ2-6; 11 bases line up with TRBD2. This CDR3 has 18 residues. Trimming took 6 bases from V and 2 from J; bases not matched to a gene: 9. CDR1 SSHAT and CDR2 FNYEAQ come from the germline V gene (reference sequence). The chain's CDR3 is CASRVRGLAVPGANVLTF. DNA of the CDR3: TGTGCCAGCAGAGTCCGGGGACTAGCGGTCCCTGGGGCCAACGTCCTGACTTTC.

At least ten counts were recorded for this clonotype. This chain uses TRBV7-9 with TRBJ1-4; D might be TRBD1 (6 bases). V lost 6 bases and J 8 bases, leaving 10 bases between the germline ends. This CDR3 has 12 amino acids. CDR1 and CDR2 (germline): SEHNR, FQNEAQ (reference sequence). CDR3 residues: CASSQDREKLFF. CDR3 in DNA: TGTGCCAGCAGTCAGGACAGAGAAAAACTGTTTTTT.

There are many counts of this clonotype. The chain is built from TRBV7-2 and TRBJ1-6; maybe TRBD1 (5 bases). The germline gives CDR1 SGHTA, CDR2 FQGNSA. V was clipped by 5 bases and J by 9 bases, with 17 bases between them. CDR3 size: 15 residues. CDR3 nucleotides: TGTGCCAGCAGCAACCGGGACGTCGGGGTTTCACCCCTCCACTTT. Its protein is CASSNRDVGVSPLHF.

This clonotype was counted at least ten times. The chain joins TRBV7-9 to TRBJ2-5, with 15 bases identical to TRBD2. Germline V CDR1 and CDR2: SEHNR, FQNEAQ (reference sequence). Unmatched junction bases numbered 8, after V lost 5 bases and J lost 4 bases. This CDR3 spans 17 amino acids. The CDR3 region is CASSKGLAGGMGETQYF. The DNA of the CDR3 is TGTGCCAGCAGCAAGGGACTAGCGGGAGGAATGGGAGAGACCCAGTACTTC.

V and J are TRBV4-3 and TRBJ2-2; D is unresolved. CDR1 is LGHNA, CDR2 YSLEER, per germline. The CDR3 runs to 15 residues. V shed 0 bases and J shed 5 bases, with 10 bases lying between them. CDR3 coding DNA: TGCGCCAGCAGCCAAGAGGGTAGCAGGACCGGGGAGCTGTTTTTT. It encodes CASSQEGSRTGELFF.

The chain recombines TRBV9 with TRBJ1-1; 9 bases are a match to TRBD1. The CDR3 runs to 17 residues. Trimming removed 7 bases from V and 0 bases from J; junction bases left unmatched: 13. The germline V gene encodes CDR1 SGDLS and CDR2 YYNGEE. Written as DNA, the CDR3 is TGTGCCAGCTCCGAGGTGGGACAGGGTGGCGTGAACACTGAAGCTTTCTTT. This encodes CASSEVGQGGVNTEAFF.

In this sample, this clonotype turned up a few times. The rearrangement links TRBV12-3 or TRBV12-4 to TRBJ1-1; D unclear. Trimming took 5 bases from V and 1 from J, leaving 11 bases between them. The CDR3 loop spans 14 amino acids. The CDR3 sequence is CASSLSGPNTEAFF. The CDR3 DNA reads as TGTGCCAGCAGTCTATCAGGACCGAACACTGAAGCTTTCTTT.

This clonotype was observed a few times. The chain has TRBV6-2 or TRBV6-3 and TRBJ1-1, with D hard to call. The CDR3 totals 12 residues. With 6 bases removed from V and 10 bases from J, the gap between germline ends came to 15 bases. Germline lookup yields CDR1 MNHEY and CDR2 SVGEGT. Here the CDR3 reads CASRDIREGAFF. The CDR3 DNA reads as TGTGCCAGCAGGGATATACGGGAAGGAGCTTTCTTT.

This clonotype was seen many times. The CDR3 DNA reads TGTGCCAGCAGCCGCCTCGGGCTAGAGACCCAGTACTTC. It is translated as CASSRLGLETQYF. The V call is TRBV7-9, the J call TRBJ2-5; no clear D gene. V was trimmed by 5 bases and J by 4 bases, leaving 11 bases between them. In germline, CDR1 is SEHNR, CDR2 FQNEAQ (reference sequence). CDR3 length: 13 residues.

This chain uses TRBV29-1 with TRBJ2-2; no reliable D call. Trimming took off 8 bases at V and 0 bases at J, with 7 bases between the two ends. Germline V gene sequence: CDR1 SQVTM, CDR2 ANQGSEA. This CDR3 contains 12 residues. The DNA for the CDR3 is TGCAGCCGGACGGCGAACACCGGGGAGCTGTTTTTT. This gives the protein CSRTANTGELFF.

This clonotype was seen ten or more times. V and J are TRBV2 and TRBJ1-3; 8 positions match TRBD1. Trimming took 5 bases from V and 4 from J; bases not matched to a gene: 7. The CDR3 is made up of 15 amino acids. Germline CDR1 is SNHLY and CDR2 is FYNNEI. In nucleotides, the CDR3 is TGTGCCAGCAGTTTCAGGGGGCTCTCGGGAAACACCATATATTTT. Protein: CASSFRGLSGNTIYF.

This sequence joins TRBV19 and TRBJ1-2; D unresolved. The germline gives CDR1 LNHDA, CDR2 SQIVND (reference sequence). The CDR3 sequence is 13 residues long. The germline V and J ends were trimmed by 7 bases and 4 bases, with 13 bases remaining between them. CDR3 in DNA: TGTGCCAGTACAGACCTGACGAGCTATGGCTACACCTTC. Amino acid sequence: CASTDLTSYGYTF.